These 27 T cell receptor beta chains were sequenced from one sample in a study of glioma-infiltrating T cells. TCR alpha and beta CDR3 regions were amplified from RNA using iRepertoire nested multiplex PCR. Each CDR3 protein is one row after TCRdb ran MiXCR on the multiplex PCR reads. The table has around 190,000 distinct CDR3 sequences, around 30% seen once. The sequenced material came from glioma tissue, nonneoplastic brain tissue, or PBMCs (not recorded which). All receptors come from a human donor with low-grade glioma or glioblastoma, undergoing nonglioma brain surgery, or in good health (not recorded which).

This clonotype was recorded many times. This chain connects TRBV7-9 to TRBJ2-1; 9 nucleotides agree with TRBD2. V trimming: 6 bases; J trimming: 2 bases; junction bases outside the gene matches: 8. The germline V gene encodes CDR1 SEHNR and CDR2 FQNEAQ (reference sequence). The CDR3 covers 16 residues. CDR3 nucleotide sequence: TGTGCCAGCAGTCCGATAGCGGGAGCAGCCTACAATGAGCAGTTCTTC. It yields the protein CASSPIAGAAYNEQFF.

This CDR3 is CSVERLAADNEQFF. The DNA for the CDR3 is TGCAGCGTTGAGCGTCTAGCTGCGGACAATGAGCAGTTCTTC. V gene TRBV29-1 combines with J gene TRBJ2-1; TRBD2 is a possible D gene (5 bases). Trimming cost V 3 bases and J 5 bases, with 14 bases left between them. CDR3 size: 14 residues. From germline, CDR1 is SQVTM and CDR2 ANQGSEA.

This clonotype was found many times. The chain combines TRBV2 with TRBJ1-1; TRBD1 matches 7 bases. Germline loops: CDR1 SNHLY, CDR2 FYNNEI. Trimming removed 6 bases from V and 5 bases from J; junction bases left unmatched: 6. The length of the CDR3 is 13 residues. The DNA for the CDR3 is TGTGCCAGCAGCCGCGACAGGGTTACTGAAGCTTTCTTT. It translates to CASSRDRVTEAFF.

The genes are TRBV12-5 and TRBJ1-1; 9 positions agree with TRBD1. Trimming took 6 bases from V and 5 from J; bases not matched to a gene: 13. Germline V gene sequence: CDR1 LGHNT, CDR2 FRNRAP. This CDR3 has 16 residues. DNA for the CDR3: TGTGCTAGTGGACCCCGGGACAGGGATGGATGGACTGAAGCTTTCTTT. Encoded protein: CASGPRDRDGWTEAFF.

This clonotype was recorded many times. The rearrangement joins TRBV11-3 to TRBJ2-5; possibly TRBD1 for D (5 bases). V dropped 4 bases and J dropped 1 base, with 13 bases sitting between them. The CDR3 covers 15 residues. Germline V CDR1 and CDR2: SGHNT, YENEEA. This CDR3 reads CASSSLRQIQETQYF. The CDR3 nucleotides are TGTGCCAGCAGCTCTCTTAGACAGATCCAAGAGACCCAGTACTTC.

Remarks on this clonotype: Just one base apart from a much larger clone, this may be a read error. The chain carries TRBV28 and TRBJ2-1; the D gene could be TRBD1 or TRBD2 (5 bases each). CDR3 length: 15 amino acids. From germline, CDR1 is MDHEN and CDR2 SYDVKM. V was trimmed by 6 bases and J by 5 bases, leaving 17 bases between them. CDR3 amino acids: CASRLPGPRNNEQFF. As DNA, the CDR3 is TGTGCCAGCAGGCTTCCGGGACCAAGAAACAATGAGCAGTTCTTC.

This clonotype was recorded many times. This chain uses TRBV6-2 or TRBV6-3 with TRBJ2-5, with D hard to call. The CDR3 is 13 amino acids. V was pared by 3 bases and J by 7 bases, with 12 bases between. Germline assignment: CDR1 MNHEY and CDR2 SVGEGT. As DNA, the CDR3 is TGTGCCAGCAGTTATGACCCCTCGGGGACCCAGTACTTC. Amino acid sequence: CASSYDPSGTQYF.

As concerns this clonotype: With a much larger clone just one base away, this may be a read error. The rearrangement links TRBV19 to TRBJ2-1; tentatively, D is TRBD1 (6 bases). The V and J ends lost 5 bases and 7 bases respectively, with 18 bases between them. Germline-derived CDR1 and CDR2 are LNHDA and SQIVND (reference sequence). This CDR3 comprises 15 residues. CDR3 region: CASSARDRLKNEQFF. For the CDR3, the DNA is TGTGCCAGTAGTGCAAGAGACAGGCTAAAAAATGAGCAGTTCTTC.

This clonotype was found many times. The genes are TRBV20-1 and TRBJ2-1, with D perhaps TRBD1 or TRBD2 (5 bases each). V was trimmed by 5 bases and J by 4 bases, leaving 18 bases between them. The CDR3 totals 15 residues. From germline, CDR1 is DFQATT and CDR2 SNEGSKA (reference sequence). CDR3 coding DNA: TGCAGTGCTTATTCCCTTGGGACGGTATACAATGAGCAGTTCTTC. This codes for CSAYSLGTVYNEQFF.

This clonotype was recorded once. Compared with germline, one end of the junction differs, possibly owing to a read error. This chain joins TRBV15 and TRBJ2-1; 8 bases line up with TRBD1. The germline gives CDR1 LNHNV, CDR2 YYDKDF (reference sequence). The length of the CDR3 is 16 residues. The CDR3 DNA reads TGTGCCACCAGCAGATACCGACAGGGGCTGTCTAATGAGCAGCTCTTC. This translates into CATSRYRQGLSNEQLF.

This clonotype was counted at least ten times. This rearrangement joins TRBV4-3 to TRBJ2-7; 8 nucleotides match TRBD2. From germline, CDR1 is LGHNA and CDR2 YSLEER. The CDR3 consists of 15 residues. The trim removed 3 bases at V and 3 bases at J, leaving 7 bases unmatched. CDR3 DNA sequence: TGCGCCAGCAGCCAGGAAGCGGGAGAGGTCTACGAGCAGTACTTC. Translation: CASSQEAGEVYEQYF.

This clonotype was seen ten or more times. The rearrangement links TRBV6-1 to TRBJ2-2, with 9 positions matching TRBD1. There are 14 residues in the CDR3. After removal of 5 bases from V and 4 bases from J, the junction contained 2 bases not matched to a gene. In germline, CDR1 is MNHNS, CDR2 SASEGT. CDR3 loop: CASSRDRVTGELFF. The CDR3, as DNA: TGTGCCAGCAGTCGGGACAGGGTCACCGGGGAGCTGTTTTTT.

This clonotype was seen at least ten times. The rearrangement joins TRBV4-3 to TRBJ1-2; TRBD1 aligns across 11 bases. V lost 7 bases to trimming and J lost 6 bases; unmatched junction nucleotides: 4. The CDR3 contains 13 residues. CDR1 and CDR2 (germline): LGHNA, YSLEER. The CDR3: CASNSGQGDGYTF. The DNA for the CDR3 is TGCGCCAGCAACTCGGGACAGGGGGATGGCTACACCTTC.

The chain joins TRBV27 to TRBJ2-7, with 11 nucleotides matching TRBD1. With V trimmed by 2 bases and J by 4 bases, 7 bases remained unmatched. Germline-derived CDR1 and CDR2 are MNHEY and SMNVEV (reference sequence). The CDR3 sequence is 16 residues long. CDR3 sequence: CASSLERGTGGYEQYF. The DNA for the CDR3 is TGTGCCAGCAGTTTAGAACGTGGGACAGGGGGGTACGAGCAGTACTTC.

This chain joins TRBV4-3 and TRBJ2-4; 12 positions match TRBD2. Trimming removed 5 bases from V and 4 bases from J; junction bases left unmatched: 9. There are 17 residues in the CDR3. Germline V gene sequence: CDR1 LGHNA, CDR2 YSLEER. The CDR3 loop is CASSGGGTSGSKNIQYF. DNA of the CDR3: TGCGCCAGCAGCGGGGGGGGGACTAGCGGGTCGAAAAACATTCAGTACTTC.

As DNA, the CDR3 is TGCGCCAGCAGCTTGACCCCAGTCCGTGAGCAGTACTTC. Residues: CASSLTPVREQYF. The chain uses TRBV5-1 and TRBJ2-7; D gene ambiguous. From germline, CDR1 is SGHRS and CDR2 YFSETQ. Trimming pared 1 base from V and 7 bases from J, leaving 12 bases between. The CDR3 sequence is 13 residues long.

The chain recombines TRBV9 with TRBJ2-7; weak D call: TRBD1 (5 bases). This CDR3 is built from 14 residues. Germline assignment: CDR1 SGDLS and CDR2 YYNGEE. Trimming cost V 2 bases and J 2 bases, with 11 bases left between them. CDR3 loop: CASSVTDHTYEQYF. In DNA form, the CDR3 reads TGTGCCAGCAGCGTGACAGACCATACCTACGAGCAGTACTTC.

The chain links TRBV19 to TRBJ2-6; possible D gene TRBD2, 5 bases. The CDR3 spans 16 residues. The germline V gene encodes CDR1 LNHDA and CDR2 SQIVND (reference sequence). V gave up 3 bases and J gave up 1 base, with 10 bases separating them. The CDR3 reads CASSIEGLSGANVLTF. The CDR3 DNA follows: TGTGCCAGTAGTATTGAGGGTTTATCTGGGGCCAACGTCCTGACTTTC.

This clonotype was found many times. The CDR3 DNA reads TGCAGTGCTGACAGGGGGCTGGAGACCCAGTACTTC. Protein product: CSADRGLETQYF. This sequence joins TRBV20-1 and TRBJ2-5; TRBD1 matches 10 bases. V shed 5 bases, J shed 5 bases, and the junction held 2 bases outside the gene matches. The CDR3 runs 12 residues. The germline V gene encodes CDR1 DFQATT and CDR2 SNEGSKA (reference sequence).

This clonotype was picked up many times. The chain links TRBV3-1 to TRBJ1-5; the D is unclear. CDR3 length equals 14 residues. Trimming stripped 4 bases from V and 0 bases from J, with 7 bases between. Per germline, CDR1 LGHDT and CDR2 YNNKEL (reference sequence). The CDR3 DNA sequence: TGTGCCAGCAGCCCCCCCTATAGCAATCAGCCCCAGCATTTT. Amino acids: CASSPPYSNQPQHF.

There are many counts of this clonotype. The rearrangement joins TRBV7-9 to TRBJ1-2; possible D gene TRBD1, 6 bases. The CDR3 length is 15 residues. Trimming shortened V by 5 bases and J by 10 bases, and 23 bases separated the two germline ends. Germline V gene lookup returns CDR1 SEHNR and CDR2 FQNEAQ (reference sequence). CDR3 amino acids: CASSLPIHRETDYTF. The CDR3 DNA reads TGTGCCAGCAGCCTACCCATCCACAGGGAGACGGACTACACCTTC.

This clonotype has at least ten counts. The V call is TRBV7-2, the J call TRBJ2-1; a possible D gene is TRBD1 (5 bases). The CDR3 consists of 15 residues. Germline V gene lookup returns CDR1 SGHTA and CDR2 FQGNSA. V shed 7 bases and J shed 7 bases, with 20 bases lying between them. The CDR3 region is CASTWGGPRANEQFF. As DNA, the CDR3 is TGTGCCAGCACCTGGGGCGGCCCACGAGCGAATGAGCAGTTCTTC.

This clonotype was counted ten times or more. A much larger clone sits a single nucleotide away, making a read error possible. V usage is TRBV20-1 and J usage is TRBJ2-1, with unresolved D. Looked up from germline, CDR1 is DFQATT and CDR2 is SNEGSKA (reference sequence). The CDR3 has 15 amino acids. The CDR3 reads CSAFGSQSSYNERFF. The CDR3 nucleotides read TGCAGTGCTTTCGGTAGCCAGAGCTCCTACAATGAGCGGTTCTTC.

This chain uses TRBV19 with TRBJ2-2, with TRBD2 identical over 7 bases. CDR1 is LNHDA, CDR2 SQIVND, per germline (reference sequence). The CDR3 is 14 residues long. V dropped 6 bases and J dropped 4; count of bases not matched to a gene: 5. The CDR3 is CASRGREFTGELFF. CDR3 DNA: TGTGCCAGTAGGGGGCGGGAGTTCACCGGGGAGCTGTTTTTT.

The sample holds a few counts of this clonotype. This chain connects TRBV5-1 to TRBJ2-7, with 7 bases that match TRBD1. The V gene end was trimmed by 2 bases and the J gene end by 3 bases; junction bases not matched to a gene: 5. The CDR3 contains 14 residues. CDR1 is SGHRS and CDR2 is YFSETQ in the germline V gene. CDR3 nucleotide sequence: TGCGCCAGCAGCTTAGGACAGGCATTCTACGAGCAGTACTTC. Translating it yields CASSLGQAFYEQYF. Supplemented by reference TRBV5-1 and TRBJ2-7, the full variable domain reads KAGVTQTPRYLIKTRGQQVTLSCSPISGHRSVSWYQQTPGQGLQFLFEYFSETQRNKGNFPGRFSGRQFSNSRSEMNVSTLELGDSALYLCASSLGQAFYEQYFGPGTRLTVT.

This clonotype has only one observation. This could be a read error, since a much larger clone is one nucleotide away. The chain carries TRBV5-4 and TRBJ1-2; D ambiguous. There are 14 residues in the CDR3. CDR1 SGHNT and CDR2 YYREEE come from the germline V gene (reference sequence). The germline V and J ends were trimmed by 2 bases and 8 bases, with 16 bases remaining between them. The CDR3 DNA is TGTGCCAGCAGCTTTACTGGGAGCGCGGGCGGCTACACCTTC. Residues: CASSFTGSAGGYTF.

In this sample, this clonotype turned up many times. V gene TRBV28 combines with J gene TRBJ2-5, with a weak D call TRBD2 (5 bases). Trimming shortened V by 3 bases and J by 7 bases, and 6 bases separated the two germline ends. CDR3 size: 11 residues. Germline V gives CDR1 MDHEN, CDR2 SYDVKM. The CDR3 is CASSFAGTQYF. CDR3 DNA: TGTGCCAGCAGTTTCGCGGGGACCCAGTACTTC.